The 22 T cell receptor beta chains given below trace back to one sample, sequenced in a study of blood T cell repertoires in COVID-19. Sequencing used immunoSEQ multiplex PCR; TCRdb keeps in-frame clones, though not all of them. The sample consists of hundreds of thousands of clones, more than 80% of them appearing once. Sequenced: peripheral blood. All receptors come from a woman between 18 and 30 years old with acute or convalescent COVID-19.

The rearrangement joins TRBV7-9 to TRBJ2-6; 9 bases align to TRBD1. Germline assignment: CDR1 SEHNR and CDR2 FQNEAQ (reference sequence). V lost 5 bases to trimming and J lost 2 bases; unmatched junction nucleotides: 10. The CDR3 is 18 amino acids. CDR3 in amino acids: CASSPGGQGSPGANVLTF. In nucleotides, the CDR3 is TGTGCCAGCAGCCCCGGTGGACAGGGGTCTCCTGGGGCCAACGTCCTGACTTTC.

J is TRBJ1-3 and V is TRBV5-1; 7 bases agree with TRBD1. This CDR3 has 21 amino acids. CDR1 and CDR2 (germline): SGHRS, YFSETQ. The ends lost 4 bases at V and 0 bases at J; junction bases unmatched: 22. In nucleotides, the CDR3 is TGCGCCAGCAGCCGAGGCTTTGAGAGGACCGGGACAGTGACCTCTGGAAACACCATATATTTT. Protein product: CASSRGFERTGTVTSGNTIYF.

This rearrangement joins TRBV4-1 to TRBJ1-1, with a weak D call TRBD1 (5 bases). Germline CDR1 is MGHRA and CDR2 is YSYEKL. The CDR3 length is 14 residues. Trimming took 5 bases from V and 1 from J, leaving 11 bases between them. CDR3 in amino acids: CASSETARNTEAFF. The CDR3 DNA reads as TGCGCCAGCAGCGAGACAGCGAGGAACACTGAAGCTTTCTTT.

This clone was seen just once. V is TRBV10-2 and J is TRBJ1-1; unclear D gene. The V end was cut by 5 bases, the J end by 6 bases, with 16 bases between. The V gene's germline CDR1 is WSHSY and CDR2 SAAADI. CDR3 size: 14 residues. CDR3 in amino acids: CASSQLTGIAEAFF. The DNA for the CDR3 is TGCGCCAGCAGTCAATTAACCGGTATTGCTGAAGCTTTCTTT.

The genes are TRBV7-2 and TRBJ2-3, with 12 nucleotides matching TRBD2. J gave up 3 bases and V 7 bases, and 17 bases lay outside the gene matches. Germline-derived CDR1 and CDR2 are SGHTA and FQGNSA. This CDR3 comprises 19 residues. The CDR3, as DNA: TGTGCCAGCACCCGGAAGCCTCCTAGCGGGGGGGCGACGACAGATACGCAGTATTTT. Protein: CASTRKPPSGGATTDTQYF.

The CDR3: CATSGTGVSGEKLFF. As DNA, the CDR3 is TGTGCCACCAGTGGCACGGGGGTTAGTGGTGAAAAACTGTTTTTT. This chain links TRBV24-1 with TRBJ1-4; maybe TRBD1 (5 bases). CDR3 size: 15 residues. Germline CDR1 is KGHDR and CDR2 is SFDVKD. The V end was cut by 5 bases, the J end by 7 bases, with 16 bases between.

This chain connects TRBV10-3 to TRBJ1-2, with TRBD1 as a possible D gene (5 bases). The germline V and J ends were trimmed by 4 bases and 2 bases, with 5 bases remaining between them. This CDR3 is built from 12 residues. Germline V gene sequence: CDR1 ENHRY, CDR2 SYGVKD. The CDR3 nucleotides read TGTGCCATCAGTGGACAGAACTATGGCTACACCTTC. Translated: CAISGQNYGYTF.

The rearrangement links TRBV9 to TRBJ1-4, with D perhaps TRBD1 (6 bases). The CDR3 has 13 amino acids. Germline CDR1 and CDR2: SGDLS and YYNGEE. Deletions cut 7 bases from V and 0 bases from J, with 7 bases between. The CDR3 is CASQGPTNEKLFF. The CDR3 DNA is TGTGCCAGCCAGGGGCCAACTAATGAAAAACTGTTTTTT.

CDR3 protein: CASSLTGTGFGSPLHF. The CDR3 nucleotides read TGTGCCAGCAGCTTAACTGGAACGGGGTTCGGTTCACCCCTCCACTTT. This rearrangement joins TRBV7-2 to TRBJ1-6; D gene uncertain. There are 16 residues in the CDR3. V was shortened by 2 bases and J by 9 bases, with 17 bases between the two germline ends. In germline, CDR1 is SGHTA, CDR2 FQGNSA.

The genes are TRBV2 and TRBJ1-1, with D perhaps TRBD1 (5 bases). The CDR3 is 14 residues long. Germline-derived CDR1 and CDR2 are SNHLY and FYNNEI. With 6 bases removed from V and 1 base from J, the gap between germline ends came to 12 bases. The CDR3: CASRADSQNTEAFF. The CDR3 DNA reads TGTGCCAGCAGGGCTGACAGTCAGAACACTGAAGCTTTCTTT.

The genes are TRBV29-1 and TRBJ2-7; no clear D gene. The CDR3 runs to 12 residues. Trimming removed 6 bases at V and 1 base at J, with 10 bases between. Germline CDR1 is SQVTM and CDR2 is ANQGSEA. The CDR3 sequence: CSVARGSYEQYF. CDR3 nucleotide sequence: TGCAGCGTCGCGCGAGGATCCTACGAGCAGTACTTC.

The CDR3 spells CASSQDQIEDGYTF. Written as DNA, the CDR3 is TGCGCCAGCAGCCAAGACCAGATTGAGGATGGCTACACCTTC. This sequence joins TRBV4-1 and TRBJ1-2; D gene ambiguous. Trimming pared 0 bases from V and 6 bases from J, leaving 11 bases between. CDR3 length: 14 amino acids. Germline CDR1 and CDR2: MGHRA and YSYEKL.

This chain joins TRBV5-1 and TRBJ2-2; D ambiguous. The CDR3 extends over 14 amino acids. Germline V CDR1 and CDR2: SGHRS, YFSETQ. Trimming left V 0 bases short and J 5 bases short, with 8 bases between. CDR3 nucleotides: TGCGCCAGCAGCTTGGACGTGACAACCGGGGAGCTGTTTTTT. This codes for CASSLDVTTGELFF.

The V call is TRBV5-8, the J call TRBJ1-5; 7 nucleotides match TRBD1. The germline CDR1 and CDR2 sequences are SGHTS and YDEGEE. The V and J ends lost 4 bases and 3 bases, in that order; junction bases with no gene match: 7. This CDR3 region has 15 residues. CDR3 in DNA: TGTGCCAGCAGCGAGGGACAGCGGTTCAATCAGCCCCAGCATTTT. This codes for CASSEGQRFNQPQHF.

This chain joins TRBV7-2 and TRBJ2-3; D is unresolved. The CDR3 sequence is 15 residues long. V was shortened by 5 bases and J by 0 bases, with 12 bases between the two germline ends. Germline V gene sequence: CDR1 SGHTA, CDR2 FQGNSA. The CDR3 DNA reads as TGTGCCAGCAGCCGTACGAGGATTAGCACAGATACGCAGTATTTT. This translates into CASSRTRISTDTQYF.

The chain links TRBV30 to TRBJ1-1, with D unclear. CDR3 size: 12 residues. V dropped 3 bases and J dropped 7 bases, with 12 bases sitting between them. Germline V gives CDR1 GTSNPN, CDR2 SVGIG (reference sequence). CDR3 in amino acids: CAWRGIRSEAFF. CDR3 bases: TGTGCCTGGAGGGGCATCCGCAGTGAAGCTTTCTTT.

This clone came up a few times. The chain couples TRBV30 to TRBJ1-1; no definite D call. Germline CDR1 reads GTSNPN; CDR2 reads SVGIG (reference sequence). V lost 4 bases and J 0 bases, leaving 9 bases between the germline ends. The CDR3 loop spans 13 amino acids. The CDR3 bases are TGTGCCTGGACATCCGACATGAACACTGAAGCTTTCTTT. This sequence encodes CAWTSDMNTEAFF.

The chain combines TRBV6-5 with TRBJ2-7; tentatively, D is TRBD2 (6 bases). V lost 7 bases and J 1 base, leaving 11 bases between the germline ends. Germline loops: CDR1 MNHEY, CDR2 SVGAGI. This CDR3 is built from 13 residues. CDR3 bases: TGTGCCAGCACCCCAGGAGGGTCCTACGAGCAGTACTTC. Translated, it gives CASTPGGSYEQYF.

V is TRBV7-8 and J is TRBJ1-5, with 8 bases aligning to TRBD1. This CDR3 has 19 residues. The germline V gene encodes CDR1 SGHVS and CDR2 FQNEAQ. The junction had 13 bases not matched to a gene; V was cut back by 3 bases and J by 0 bases. For the CDR3, the DNA is TGTGCCAGCAGCTTCGGGGGTCAGGGGGCCCCTCATAGCAATCAGCCCCAGCATTTT. This codes for CASSFGGQGAPHSNQPQHF.

The chain combines TRBV18 with TRBJ1-5, with 8 bases aligning to TRBD1. Germline trimming cut 5 bases from V and 6 bases from J; bases unmatched to any gene: 9. This CDR3 region has 15 residues. Germline values: CDR1 KGHSH, CDR2 LQKENI. CDR3 DNA: TGTGCCAGCTCATCACAGGGGGTATATGGTCAGCCCCAGCATTTT. Translated: CASSSQGVYGQPQHF.

This clone was detected only a few times. V usage is TRBV5-1 and J usage is TRBJ1-1; D unclear. V lost 2 bases and J 0 bases, leaving 11 bases between the germline ends. CDR3 length: 15 amino acids. CDR1 is SGHRS, CDR2 YFSETQ, per germline. The CDR3 protein is CASSFNSQMNTEAFF. In DNA form, the CDR3 reads TGCGCCAGCAGCTTTAACAGTCAAATGAACACTGAAGCTTTCTTT. The full variable domain, in which reference TRBV5-1 and TRBJ1-1 provide the parts outside the CDR3, is KAGVTQTPRYLIKTRGQQVTLSCSPISGHRSVSWYQQTPGQGLQFLFEYFSETQRNKGNFPGRFSGRQFSNSRSEMNVSTLELGDSALYLCASSFNSQMNTEAFFGQGTRLTVV.

Note on this clone: The junction does not match germline at one end; this may be a read error. The rearrangement joins TRBV6-2 or TRBV6-3 to TRBJ2-7; D uncertain. CDR1 is MNHEY and CDR2 is SVGEGT in the germline V gene. The CDR3 is 11 amino acids. DNA of the CDR3: TGTGCCAGCAGCCCCTCCCACGAGCAGTACTTC. It codes for CASSPSHEQYF.